A selection of T cell receptor beta chains follows, all from one sample in a study of T cells in Graves' hyperthyroidism and ophthalmopathy. Each CDR3 protein is one row after TCRdb ran MiXCR on the multiplex PCR reads. In the table there are about 480,000 distinct CDR3 sequences, 14% of which are singletons. Material: blood. The receptors were sampled from a woman between 18 and 30 years old with Graves' hyperthyroidism. CDR3s include the opening cysteine and the closing phenylalanine or tryptophan. The order of the fields is CDR3 protein, CDR3 DNA, clone size, CDR3 length, V gene, D gene, J gene. D genes are given only for firm matches. Clone sizes are given selectively: once, few, many, or a class where the clone is expanded.

CSAELTSGRETQYF,TGCAGTGCTGAACTTACTAGCGGTAGGGAGACCCAGTACTTC,few,14,TRBV20-1,TRBD2,TRBJ2-5
CAISESGGNYGYTF,TGTGCCATCAGTGAGTCTGGCGGCAACTATGGCTACACCTTC,many,14,TRBV10-3,-,TRBJ1-2
CSARDQRLDYNEQFF,TGCAGTGCTAGAGATCAGAGACTAGACTACAATGAGCAGTTCTTC,many,15,TRBV20-1,-,TRBJ2-1
CASSPRDFTDTQYF,TGTGCCAGCAGCCCTCGGGACTTCACAGATACGCAGTATTTT,many,14,TRBV12-3/TRBV12-4,-,TRBJ2-3
CASSSDSLLGPQHF,TGTGCCAGCTCCTCGGACAGCTTGTTGGGGCCCCAGCATTTT,many,14,TRBV12-3/TRBV12-4,-,TRBJ1-5
CASKIRRRGENSPLHF,TGTGCCTCCAAAATTCGGCGCAGGGGTGAAAATTCACCCCTCCACTTT,many,16,TRBV30,-,TRBJ1-6
CASSPQGSSNQPQHF,TGTGCCAGCTCACCACAGGGAAGTAGCAATCAGCCCCAGCATTTT,many,15,TRBV18,-,TRBJ1-5
CASSVEGGYGYTF,TGTGCCAGCAGCGTAGAGGGCGGCTATGGCTACACCTTC,few,13,TRBV9,-,TRBJ1-2
CASSSSSGTTGELFF,TGTGCCAGTAGTTCCTCTAGCGGAACCACCGGGGAGCTGTTTTTT,-,15,TRBV19,TRBD2,TRBJ2-2
CASSNRAGVITGELFF,TGTGCCAGCAGCAACAGGGCGGGAGTGATCACTGGGGAGCTGTTTTTT,many,16,TRBV27,-,TRBJ2-2
CASSQASGMGQETQYF,TGTGCCAGCAGCCAAGCATCCGGGATGGGACAAGAGACCCAGTACTTC,many,16,TRBV3-1,-,TRBJ2-5
CASSSGLAGGRDEQYF,TGCGCCAGCAGCTCGGGACTAGCGGGAGGGAGGGACGAGCAGTACTTC,many,16,TRBV5-1,TRBD2,TRBJ2-7
CASRGTGNGYTF,TGTGCCAGCAGGGGGACAGGGAATGGCTACACCTTC,many,12,TRBV2,TRBD1,TRBJ1-2
CASSLAGTSGMNTGELFF,TGCGCCAGCAGCTTGGCCGGGACTAGCGGGATGAACACCGGGGAGCTGTTTTTT,many,18,TRBV5-1,TRBD2,TRBJ2-2
CASSQQEGNQPQHF,TGCGCCAGCAGCCAACAGGAGGGCAATCAGCCCCAGCATTTT,many,14,TRBV4-1,-,TRBJ1-5
CASSQAAGGPREQFF,TGCGCCAGCAGCCAAGCGGCGGGAGGGCCGCGTGAGCAGTTCTTC,-,15,TRBV4-1,TRBD2,TRBJ2-1
CAVGGNTIYF,TGTGCCGTCGGTGGAAACACCATATATTTT,-,10,TRBV25-1,-,TRBJ1-3
CSVVEGDGYGYTF,TGCAGCGTTGTGGAGGGAGACGGCTATGGCTACACCTTC,-,13,TRBV29-1,-,TRBJ1-2
CASSFRAGTGELFF,TGTGCCAGCAGCTTCCGGGCCGGGACCGGGGAGCTGTTTTTT,many,14,TRBV11-3,-,TRBJ2-2
CASSDGGRTYNEQFF,TGTGCCAGCAGTGACGGGGGGCGGACCTACAATGAGCAGTTCTTC,-,15,TRBV2,-,TRBJ2-1
CSGLAGGPGYYNEQFF,TGCAGTGGACTAGCGGGAGGGCCTGGATACTACAATGAGCAGTTCTTC,-,16,TRBV20-1,TRBD2,TRBJ2-1
CASSPDGPGLSYNEQFF,TGTGCCAGTAGTCCTGATGGGCCGGGACTTTCCTACAATGAGCAGTTCTTC,-,17,TRBV19,-,TRBJ2-1
CSARDNLRDDPRWTEAFF,TGCAGTGCTAGAGACAACCTCAGGGATGACCCCCGGTGGACTGAAGCTTTCTTT,-,18,TRBV20-1,-,TRBJ1-1
CASSRSPGSDTGELFF,TGCGCCAGCAGCCGGAGCCCCGGGAGTGACACCGGGGAGCTGTTTTTT,-,16,TRBV5-1,-,TRBJ2-2
CASCSRRANYGYTF,TGTGCCAGCTGCTCTCGACGCGCGAACTATGGCTACACCTTC,many,14,TRBV12-3/TRBV12-4,-,TRBJ1-2
CSVGLGGGGYTF,TGCAGCGTTGGTTTAGGAGGGGGGGGCTACACCTTC,few,12,TRBV29-1,-,TRBJ1-2
CASSLRQGEPYEAFF,TGCGCCAGCAGCTTGCGACAGGGGGAACCATATGAAGCTTTCTTT,-,15,TRBV5-1,TRBD1,TRBJ1-1
CSARKASGRRDEQFF,TGCAGTGCTAGAAAGGCTAGCGGGAGGCGAGATGAGCAGTTCTTC,many,15,TRBV20-1,TRBD2,TRBJ2-1
CASSQSGRDEQFF,TGTGCCAGCAGCCAGTCCGGACGTGATGAGCAGTTCTTC,many,13,TRBV4-2,-,TRBJ2-1
CSVEQASYGYTF,TGCAGCGTTGAACAGGCGAGCTATGGCTACACCTTC,-,12,TRBV29-1,-,TRBJ1-2
CASSLGQESGAFF,TGTGCCAGTAGTCTCGGACAGGAAAGCGGAGCTTTCTTT,many,13,TRBV19,TRBD1,TRBJ1-1
CASSHPPDTQYF,TGTGCCAGCAGCCATCCCCCAGATACGCAGTATTTT,many,12,TRBV28,-,TRBJ2-3
CASSDRDIGGYGYTF,TGTGCCAGTAGTGACCGGGACATAGGAGGCTATGGCTACACCTTC,many,15,TRBV19,-,TRBJ1-2
CASSYTFENTEAFF,TGTGCCAGCAGTTACACCTTTGAGAACACTGAAGCTTTCTTT,many,14,TRBV6-6,-,TRBJ1-1
CASNTRGGHGYTF,TGCGCCAGCAACACGCGGGGGGGCCATGGCTACACCTTC,few,13,TRBV5-1,-,TRBJ1-2
CASSYRPSYEQYF,TGTGCCAGCAGTTACCGACCCTCCTACGAGCAGTACTTC,many,13,TRBV6-5,-,TRBJ2-7
CATSDPLLRAGGPHEQFF,TGTGCCACCAGTGACCCCCTACTTCGAGCGGGAGGGCCCCATGAGCAGTTCTTC,-,18,TRBV24-1,TRBD2,TRBJ2-1
CASKRGGSITGELFF,TGTGCCAGCAAACGGGGTGGGAGCATCACCGGGGAGCTGTTTTTT,-,15,TRBV2,-,TRBJ2-2
CASSLVASGSSEQFF,TGCGCCAGCAGCTTGGTGGCTAGCGGGAGTAGTGAGCAGTTCTTC,many,15,TRBV5-1,TRBD2,TRBJ2-1
CASSEGGYTYNEQFF,TGTGCCAGCAGTGAAGGAGGGTATACCTACAATGAGCAGTTCTTC,many,15,TRBV2,-,TRBJ2-1
CASSGKSIRTGGTGELFF,TGTGCCAGCAGCGGCAAATCGATAAGGACAGGGGGAACCGGGGAGCTGTTTTTT,-,18,TRBV9,TRBD1,TRBJ2-2
CASSYPGEGEAFF,TGTGCCAGCAGTTACCCTGGGGAGGGAGAAGCTTTCTTT,many,13,TRBV12-3/TRBV12-4,-,TRBJ1-1
CASSQLVGGNTIYF,TGTGCCAGCAGCCAATTGGTGGGCGGAAACACCATATATTTT,many,14,TRBV14,-,TRBJ1-3
CASSQDLGGSEQFF,TGCGCCAGCAGCCAAGATCTGGGCGGTAGTGAGCAGTTCTTC,-,14,TRBV4-1,-,TRBJ2-1
CASRTITGLKETQYF,TGTGCCAGCAGAACTATTACAGGGTTGAAAGAGACCCAGTACTTC,few,15,TRBV6-2/TRBV6-3,-,TRBJ2-5
CASRPGSQTYEQYF,TGTGCCAGCCGACCCGGCAGTCAGACCTACGAGCAGTACTTC,few,14,TRBV13,-,TRBJ2-7
CASSPPGGSETQYF,TGTGCCAGCAGCCCCCCGGGGGGGTCGGAGACCCAGTACTTC,many,14,TRBV11-2,TRBD2,TRBJ2-5
CAWRPTNYGYTF,TGTGCCTGGAGGCCCACTAACTATGGCTACACCTTC,many,12,TRBV30,-,TRBJ1-2
CSAQPDGNQPQHF,TGCAGTGCCCAGCCTGACGGCAATCAGCCCCAGCATTTT,few,13,TRBV20-1,-,TRBJ1-5
CASSLAGTGGTEAFF,TGTGCCAGCAGTTTGGCCGGGACAGGGGGCACTGAAGCTTTCTTT,many,15,TRBV27,TRBD1,TRBJ1-1
CSATLDSEGEKLFF,TGCAGTGCTACCCTGGACAGCGAAGGGGAAAAACTGTTTTTT,-,14,TRBV20-1,-,TRBJ1-4
CASSLVGSGRTEQYF,TGTGCCAGCAGCTTAGTAGGAAGCGGGAGGACCGAGCAGTACTTC,many,15,TRBV11-2,TRBD2,TRBJ2-7
CATSRDRGGSEQYF,TGTGCCACCAGCAGAGATCGCGGGGGATCCGAGCAGTACTTC,few,14,TRBV15,TRBD2,TRBJ2-7